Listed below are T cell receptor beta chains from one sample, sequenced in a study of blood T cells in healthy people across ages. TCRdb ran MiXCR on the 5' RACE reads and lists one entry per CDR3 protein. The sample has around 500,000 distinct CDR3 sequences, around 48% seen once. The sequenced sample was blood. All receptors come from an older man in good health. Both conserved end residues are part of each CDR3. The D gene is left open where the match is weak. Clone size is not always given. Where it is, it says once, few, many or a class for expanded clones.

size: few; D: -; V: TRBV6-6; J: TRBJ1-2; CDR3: CASSLGPVGGYTF; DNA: TGTGCCAGCAGTCTAGGGCCCGTTGGAGGCTACACCTTC
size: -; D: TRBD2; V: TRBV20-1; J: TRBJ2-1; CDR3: CSARDFAGGRDEQFF; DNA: TGCAGTGCTAGAGATTTCGCGGGAGGGCGGGATGAGCAGTTCTTC
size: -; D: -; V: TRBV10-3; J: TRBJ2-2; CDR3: CAIRTGHGELFF; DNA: TGTGCCATCAGGACGGGTCACGGGGAGCTGTTTTTT
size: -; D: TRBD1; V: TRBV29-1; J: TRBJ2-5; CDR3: CSGDRVDEQYF; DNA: TGCAGCGGGGACAGGGTTGATGAGCAGTACTTC
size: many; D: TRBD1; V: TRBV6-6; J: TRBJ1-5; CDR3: CASRTWDRGQNQPQHF; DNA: TGTGCCAGCAGGACCTGGGACAGGGGGCAGAATCAGCCCCAGCATTTT
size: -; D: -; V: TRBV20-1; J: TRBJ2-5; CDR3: CSAPGGPGRETQYF; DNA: TGCAGTGCCCCCGGCGGCCCCGGCAGAGAGACCCAGTACTTC
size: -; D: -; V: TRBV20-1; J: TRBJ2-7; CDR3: CSASRTGTYEQYF; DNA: TGCAGTGCTAGTCGGACGGGGACCTACGAGCAGTACTTC
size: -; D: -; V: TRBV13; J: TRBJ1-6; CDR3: CASSLGGNNNSPLHF; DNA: TGTGCCAGCAGCTTAGGAGGGAATAATAATTCACCCCTCCACTTT
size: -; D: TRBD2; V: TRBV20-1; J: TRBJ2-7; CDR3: CSALGTSGLYNEQYF; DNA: TGCAGTGCCCTGGGGACTAGCGGGCTTTACAATGAGCAGTACTTC
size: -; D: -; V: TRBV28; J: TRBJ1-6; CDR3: CASSLPNTGMSDSPLHF; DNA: TGTGCCAGCAGTCTCCCGAATACCGGGATGAGCGATTCACCCCTCCACTTT
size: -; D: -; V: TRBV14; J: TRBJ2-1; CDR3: CASSQWSGAYNEQFF; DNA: TGTGCCAGCAGCCAATGGTCGGGGGCGTACAATGAGCAGTTCTTC
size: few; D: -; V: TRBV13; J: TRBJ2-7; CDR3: CASSLGDSSSEQYF; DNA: TGTGCCAGCAGCTTAGGGGACAGCTCCTCCGAGCAGTACTTC
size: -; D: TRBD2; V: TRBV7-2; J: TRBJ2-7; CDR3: CASSLLAGRTSYEQYF; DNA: TGTGCCAGCAGTCTACTAGCGGGCCGAACCTCCTACGAGCAGTACTTC
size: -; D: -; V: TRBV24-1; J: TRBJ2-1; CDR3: CATSDSRRNYNEQFF; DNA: TGTGCCACCAGTGATTCACGCAGGAACTACAATGAGCAGTTCTTC
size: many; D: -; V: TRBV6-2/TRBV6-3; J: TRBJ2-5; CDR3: CASSYSAGRRETQYF; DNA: TGTGCCAGCAGTTACTCCGCCGGGCGGCGTGAGACCCAGTACTTC
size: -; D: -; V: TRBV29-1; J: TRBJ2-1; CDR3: CSVDDEQFF; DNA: TGCAGCGTTGATGACGAGCAGTTCTTC